The rows below give T cell receptor beta chains drawn from one sample of a study of blood T cell repertoires in COVID-19. The method was immunoSEQ multiplex PCR; TCRdb's version includes in-frame clones alone and lacks a portion of them. The data show about 170,000 clones, with 80% to 90% seen just once and approximately 18% held by the top ten. Sequences were obtained from peripheral blood. The receptors were gathered from a woman aged 70 to 79 who had recovered from COVID-19. The CDR3 runs from the conserved cysteine through the conserved F or W. The D gene is left open where the match is weak. The listing skips clone size in some rows; elsewhere it reads once, few, many or a size class.

DNA	CDR3	J	D	V	size	length
TGTGCCAGCAGCCACCTCCCGGGGGTAGTTGAAAAACTGTTTTTT	CASSHLPGVVEKLFF	TRBJ1-4	NA	TRBV5-6	NA	15
TGTGCCAGCAGTGACACGGACACCTACGAGCAGTACTTC	CASSDTDTYEQYF	TRBJ2-7	NA	TRBV6-1	NA	13
TGTGCCAGCAGTCCCACCGCTAGCGGGATGGAGACCCAGTACTTC	CASSPTASGMETQYF	TRBJ2-5	TRBD2	TRBV28	NA	15
TGTGCCAGCAGCCACCGACAGGGGGGGGATACGCAGTATTTT	CASSHRQGGDTQYF	TRBJ2-3	TRBD1	TRBV3-1/TRBV3-2	NA	14
TGCGCCAGCAGCTTGCCGGGGACCCAGTACTTC	CASSLPGTQYF	TRBJ2-5	NA	TRBV5-1	NA	11
TGTGCCAGTTCCGGGGGAGGCTATGGCTACACCTTC	CASSGGGYGYTF	TRBJ1-2	NA	TRBV19	NA	12
TGTGCCAGCAGCTTACGGGTCAATCAGCCCCAGCATTTT	CASSLRVNQPQHF	TRBJ1-5	NA	TRBV7-2	NA	13
TGTGCCAGCAGGAGCGGGAGGTTCCCAGATACGCAGTATTTT	CASRSGRFPDTQYF	TRBJ2-3	TRBD2	TRBV28	NA	14
TGTGCCAGCAGGGGCCGGGCGGGGGGCTCCTACAATGAGCAGTTCTTC	CASRGRAGGSYNEQFF	TRBJ2-1	TRBD2	TRBV28	NA	16
TGTGCCAGCAGTTTCTTTACCCGCGCTAGCACAGATACGCAGTATTTT	CASSFFTRASTDTQYF	TRBJ2-3	NA	TRBV6-6	few	16
TGTGCCAGCTCACCCTTGACAGGGGCCGAGCAGTACTTC	CASSPLTGAEQYF	TRBJ2-7	TRBD1	TRBV18	few	13
TGTGCCAGCAGTCTGGTAGCGGGAGATGAGCAGTTCTTC	CASSLVAGDEQFF	TRBJ2-1	TRBD2	TRBV6-2/TRBV6-3	NA	13
TGTGCCAGCAGCCTAACCTCCTACGAGCAGTACTTC	CASSLTSYEQYF	TRBJ2-7	NA	TRBV7-2	NA	12
TGCGCCAGCAGCCGGACTAGCGGGCGGAATGAGCAGTTCTTC	CASSRTSGRNEQFF	TRBJ2-1	TRBD2	TRBV5-1	few	14
TGTGCCAGCAGCCCGGACAGTTTGAACACTGAAGCTTTCTTT	CASSPDSLNTEAFF	TRBJ1-1	NA	TRBV7-3	NA	14
TGTGCCAGCAGCTTAGGGCTAGCGGGACTGTATACGCAGTATTTT	CASSLGLAGLYTQYF	TRBJ2-3	TRBD2	TRBV11-2	NA	15
TGCGCCAGCACCCTAGGGGCTAGCGGGGGCAATGAGCAGTTCTTC	CASTLGASGGNEQFF	TRBJ2-1	TRBD2	TRBV4-1	many	15